Sequencing of this T cell receptor (beta chain) was carried out in a study of cytomegalovirus exposure and HLA in healthy donors. Study findings and constraints: By a later analysis, the bulk of CMV-associated TCR beta chains appeared HLA-restricted. HLA alleles were associated with 16,951 TCR beta sequences in a later analysis at 0.05 false discovery rate.

About this clone itself: Its specificity is unknown.

Vbeta (60) and Jbeta (13) primers were used in the PCR. TCRdb's table, derived via immunoSEQ multiplex PCR, lists solely in-frame clones and lacks some. The data hold roughly 200,000 clones, with roughly an eighth observed a single time. CDR1 is SGDLS and CDR2 is YYNGEE in the germline V gene. The length of the CDR3 is 17 residues. J lost 0 bases, V lost 2 bases, and 8 bases had no gene match. The sequence came from a man aged 45-65 years in good health and CMV-seropositive. V gene TRBV9 combines with J gene TRBJ1-3; TRBD1 matches 7 bases. The material sequenced was PBMCs. CDR3 coding DNA: TGTGCCAGCAGCGTCCGGGACAGTTTGAGCTCTGGAAACACCATATATTTT. Translating gives CASSVRDSLSSGNTIYF. Supplemented by reference TRBV9 and TRBJ1-3, the full variable domain reads DSGVTQTPKHLITATGQRVTLRCSPRSGDLSVYWYQQSLDQGLQFLIQYYNGEERAKGNILERFSAQQFPDLHSELNLSSLELGDSALYFCASSVRDSLSSGNTIYFGEGSWLTVV.